These 4 T cell receptor beta chains came from one sample sequenced in a study of blood T cell repertoires in COVID-19. Generated by immunoSEQ multiplex PCR, the TCRdb table keeps only in-frame clones and is missing some. The sample carries about 100,000 clones, over 75% recorded once. Sequenced: peripheral blood. These receptor sequences come from a man aged 30 to 39 in a cohort sampled during active COVID-19.

CDR3 amino acids: CASSPPSQGPGGDTEAFF. As DNA, the CDR3 is TGTGCCAGCTCACCACCGTCCCAGGGGCCGGGGGGGGACACTGAAGCTTTCTTT. The chain is built from TRBV18 and TRBJ1-1, with a possible D match to TRBD1 (6 bases). The V end lost 0 bases, the J end lost 3 bases, and 20 bases lay between the germline ends. Germline CDR1 reads KGHSH; CDR2 reads LQKENI. The CDR3 is 18 amino acids.

The rearrangement links TRBV2 to TRBJ1-2, with D perhaps matching TRBD1 (6 bases). V lost 6 bases, J lost 4 bases, and 9 bases lay in between. CDR3 length: 12 residues. The germline gives CDR1 SNHLY, CDR2 FYNNEI. CDR3 bases: TGTGCCAGCAGGGACAGTGCCTATGGCTACACCTTC. As protein: CASRDSAYGYTF.

The chain is built from TRBV30 and TRBJ1-1; D gene uncertain. CDR3 length: 11 amino acids. Germline-derived CDR1 and CDR2 are GTSNPN and SVGIG (reference sequence). V lost 4 bases and J 10 bases, leaving 13 bases between the germline ends. CDR3 coding DNA: TGTGCCTGGACGGAGGGAGTCGGAGCTTTCTTT. Translating it yields CAWTEGVGAFF.

A word on this clone: Other DNA sequences in this specimen translate into the identical CDR3. This chain uses TRBV20-1 with TRBJ1-1; D unresolved. Germline V gives CDR1 DFQATT, CDR2 SNEGSKA (reference sequence). CDR3 length: 11 amino acids. V was cut by 1 base and J by 4 bases, with 4 bases left in between. CDR3 DNA sequence: TGCAGTGCTAGAGGAGGCACTGAAGCTTTCTTT. Translation gives CSARGGTEAFF.